The clone carrying this T cell receptor beta chain has more than one count but fewer than ten. This specimen comes from a study of Ad26.COV2.S vaccination and SARS-CoV-2 variants. For the study at large: Trial arm assignment for the donor was COV1001 Ad26.COV2.S.

Clones were sequenced by immunoSEQ multiplex PCR, and TCRdb holds only the in-frame ones, with some missing. The sample has roughly 350,000 clones; 75% to 90% are singletons. The germline V gene encodes CDR1 MNHEY and CDR2 SVGAGI. The CDR3 is made up of 15 amino acids. Deletions cut 0 bases from V and 0 bases from J, with 8 bases between. The treatment is: around 19 received Ad26.COV2.S at low or high dose, single or two shots; roughly five received placebo; per-sample allocation not given. Repertoires come from day 63 after the first vaccine or placebo injection. The source is a person between 18 and 65 years old who received the Ad26.COV2.S COVID-19 vaccine or a placebo. The gene calls are TRBV6-5 and TRBJ1-1; D is undetermined. This sample comprised peripheral blood, obtained in a trial of Ad26.COV2.S vaccine versus placebo. In DNA form, the CDR3 reads TGTGCCAGCAGTTACTCAGCAACTATGAACACTGAAGCTTTCTTT. Protein sequence: CASSYSATMNTEAFF.